This T cell receptor beta chain was obtained from a study of OX40 agonist ivuxolimab in advanced cancers. Assay used: immunoSEQ multiplex PCR; TCRdb lists only in-frame clones, some missing. The data contain about 69,000 clones, approximately 91% of them singletons. CDR3 size: 14 residues. CDR1 is MNHEY, CDR2 SMNVEV, per germline (reference sequence). Trimming removed 5 bases from V and 4 bases from J; junction bases left unmatched: 4. This specimen was CD4+ or CD8+ T cells sorted from blood, taken in a trial of the OX40 agonist ivuxolimab. This receptor was identified in an adult with an advanced solid tumor such as melanoma, head and neck, liver or kidney cancer. The chain links TRBV27 to TRBJ1-1; 10 bases line up with TRBD1. The CDR3 DNA is TGTGCCAGCAGTGACAGGGGGCTCTTCACTGAAGCTTTCTTT. It yields the protein CASSDRGLFTEAFF.